This TCR beta chain was observed in a study of CD8+CD57+ T cells in acquired aplastic anemia. Profiles of TCR beta VDJ and CDR3 were generated from a genomic DNA template. TCRdb reprocessed the reads with MiXCR, giving one entry per CDR3 protein. The repertoire holds around 130,000 distinct CDR3 sequences, 45% to 60% seen once, with roughly 28% in the top ten. Patients chosen for sequencing had shown CD8+CD57+ cell expansion by flow cytometry. Acquired aplastic anemia of severe grade affected all patients. This CDR3 has 13 residues. Germline trimming cut 4 bases from V and 8 bases from J; bases unmatched to any gene: 5. CDR1 is SQVTM, CDR2 ANQGSEA, per germline.

The TCR sequence derives from a human donor with aplastic anemia. V gene TRBV29-1 combines with J gene TRBJ1-4, with 9 bases lining up with TRBD1. Sequencing was done on a sample of sorted CD4+, CD8+, or CD8+CD57+ T cells (not recorded which) from PBMCs. The CDR3 here is CSVGRGTGEKLFF. The CDR3 DNA reads TGCAGCGTTGGACGGGGGACAGGGGAAAAACTGTTTTTT.